This entry is about one T cell receptor beta chain. Its antigen remains unidentified. The table came from immunoSEQ multiplex PCR; TCRdb's copy has only in-frame clones and leaves some out. The sample carries 90,000 to 95,000 clones, 75% to 95% recorded once. The data belong to a study of graft-versus-host responses after intestinal transplantation. At the level of the study: Uniformly, recipients were administered anti-thymocyte globulin induction with subsequent tacrolimus and steroids for approximately three years. The study's findings and limits: Early post-transplant falls in HvG clones accompanied the peak levels of circulating GvH clones. Recipient marrow showed GvH clones, some seen first in ileum or blood.

Germline CDR1 reads SGDLS; CDR2 reads YYNGEE. The CDR3 is made up of 16 amino acids. Trimming cost V 0 bases and J 1 base, with 14 bases left between them. The chain employs TRBV9 and TRBJ2-7; D is unresolved. The sample was unstimulated CD8+ T cells sorted from spleen or lymph node cells, taken before intestinal transplant. This TCR was sampled from a human donor who received an intestinal transplant. The CDR3 reads CASSVGDGSGSYEQYF. CDR3 sequence (DNA): TGTGCCAGCAGCGTAGGAGACGGATCCGGTTCCTACGAGCAGTACTTC. Combining the CDR3 with reference TRBV9 and TRBJ2-7 gives the whole variable domain DSGVTQTPKHLITATGQRVTLRCSPRSGDLSVYWYQQSLDQGLQFLIQYYNGEERAKGNILERFSAQQFPDLHSELNLSSLELGDSALYFCASSVGDGSGSYEQYFGPGTRLTVT.